Included here is one T cell receptor beta chain sequence, with context. The antigen is unknown. Assay used: immunoSEQ multiplex PCR; TCRdb lists only in-frame clones, some missing. The sample lists about 110,000 clones; approximately 94% were seen once. The data belong to a study of T cell responses to AZD1222 COVID-19 vaccine. Whole-study findings and limits: Among the donors, most were white British and more were female, and clonal diversity was possibly underestimated.

Timing groups of about 4 and about 12 weeks for second doses were pooled. This CDR3 comprises 11 residues. The V and J ends lost 2 bases and 9 bases respectively, with 4 bases between them. CDR1 is MNHNS, CDR2 SASEGT, per germline. The receptor was isolated from an adult who received the AZD1222 COVID-19 vaccine. This rearrangement joins TRBV6-1 to TRBJ1-4; D is ambiguous. The starting material was peripheral blood, obtained 28 days after the second AZD1222 dose. The CDR3 DNA reads TGTGCCAGCAGTGAAATCCAAAAACTGTTTTTT. Residues: CASSEIQKLFF.